This entry lists 10 T cell receptor beta chains sequenced from one sample in a study of technical replicates of blood from a few donors. Generated by immunoSEQ multiplex PCR, the TCRdb table keeps only in-frame clones and is missing some. The data hold about 53,000 clones, with about 86% observed a single time. Input material: PBMCs. The receptor set was obtained from a human donor in good health. Some clones in this sample may be carry-over from other donors' samples.

This chain connects TRBV29-1 to TRBJ1-5, with 8 bases identical to TRBD1. J lost 5 bases, V lost 4 bases, and 4 bases had no gene match. The CDR3 has 13 amino acids. Germline V gene sequence: CDR1 SQVTM, CDR2 ANQGSEA. This CDR3 is CSVGGQDHQPQHF. The CDR3, as DNA: TGCAGCGTTGGGGGACAGGACCATCAGCCCCAGCATTTT.

The count of this clone is one. CDR3 DNA sequence: TGTGCCCCAGCTCTCCGGCAGGTAGGAAAAACCGGGGAGCTGTTTTTT. This gives the protein CAPALRQVGKTGELFF. The gene calls are TRBV2 and TRBJ2-2; no definite D call. The CDR3 sequence is 16 residues long. V was clipped by 11 bases and J by 5 bases, with 24 bases between them. Germline V gene data show CDR1 as SNHLY and CDR2 as FYNNEI.

This CDR3 reads CASSQSSGQGSYEQYF. As DNA, the CDR3 is TGCGCCAGCAGTCAATCGAGTGGGCAGGGGTCCTACGAGCAGTACTTC. The rearrangement joins TRBV23-1 to TRBJ2-7; weak D call: TRBD1 (6 bases). TRBV23-1 is assigned to the ORF class and has an uncertain function. Trimming removed 0 bases from V and 1 base from J, with 13 bases in between. CDR3 size: 16 residues.

This chain links TRBV30 with TRBJ1-5; D gene uncertain. Germline-derived CDR1 and CDR2 are GTSNPN and SVGIG (reference sequence). V lost 0 bases to trimming and J lost 7 bases, with 10 bases between them. CDR3 length equals 13 residues. In nucleotides, the CDR3 is TGTGCCTGGAGTGTACTGGCGGGACAGCCCCAGCATTTT. It is translated as CAWSVLAGQPQHF.

The rearrangement joins TRBV4-1 to TRBJ1-2; the match to TRBD1 covers 7 bases. The CDR3 extends over 13 amino acids. Unmatched junction bases numbered 2, after V lost 0 bases and J lost 7 bases. Germline values: CDR1 MGHRA, CDR2 YSYEKL. The CDR3 coding sequence is TGCGCCAGCAGCCAAGACCCAGGGGGTGGCTACACCTTC. Encoded protein: CASSQDPGGGYTF.

The chain has TRBV5-1 and TRBJ2-7; 9 bases map to TRBD1. The CDR3 sequence is 16 residues long. Trimming removed 3 bases from V and 2 bases from J; junction bases left unmatched: 9. The germline CDR1 and CDR2 sequences are SGHRS and YFSETQ. The CDR3, as DNA: TGCGCCAGCAGCTCGGGCCTCGGACAGGGGACCTACGAGCAGTACTTC. This codes for CASSSGLGQGTYEQYF.

This sequence joins TRBV4-3 and TRBJ2-4; no definite D call. The germline CDR1 and CDR2 sequences are LGHNA and YSLEER. V was cut by 0 bases and J by 13 bases, with 16 bases left in between. This CDR3 comprises 14 residues. CDR3 in amino acids: CASSQDAASYGQYF. The CDR3 DNA reads as TGCGCCAGCAGCCAAGATGCGGCTAGTTACGGCCAGTACTTC.

The rearrangement uses TRBV2 and TRBJ1-6; 11 nucleotides match TRBD1. Germline V CDR1 and CDR2: SNHLY, FYNNEI. CDR3 length: 15 residues. The junction had 7 bases not matched to a gene; V was cut back by 8 bases and J by 7 bases. DNA of the CDR3: TGTGCCAGCGGAGGGACAGGGGGGGGCAATTCACCCCTCCACTTT. This codes for CASGGTGGGNSPLHF.

This chain joins TRBV5-4 and TRBJ1-1; D possibly corresponds to TRBD1 (5 bases). CDR1 and CDR2 from the germline V gene are SGHNT and YYREEE (reference sequence). Trimming cost V 5 bases and J 7 bases, with 15 bases left between them. There are 13 residues in the CDR3. CDR3 sequence: CASRTQGWVEAFF. CDR3 nucleotide sequence: TGTGCCAGCAGGACCCAGGGTTGGGTTGAAGCTTTCTTT.

The chain employs TRBV4-3 and TRBJ2-5, with D tentatively TRBD2 (6 bases). The V and J ends lost 1 base and 2 bases respectively, with 11 bases between them. The CDR3 covers 15 residues. Germline V gives CDR1 LGHNA, CDR2 YSLEER. The CDR3 DNA is TGCGCCAGCAGCCAAGTAGGAGGGAGTCAAGAGACCCAGTACTTC. This sequence encodes CASSQVGGSQETQYF.